These 31 T cell receptor beta chains originate from one sample sequenced in a study of OX40 agonist ivuxolimab in advanced cancers. Profiling relied on immunoSEQ multiplex PCR, and the TCRdb table lists in-frame clones only, not all of them. The sample has roughly 50,000 clones, about 86% seen once; the top ten hold 0.85% to 1%. The source material was CD4+ or CD8+ T cells sorted from blood, sampled in a trial of the OX40 agonist ivuxolimab. These receptors came from an adult with an advanced solid tumor such as melanoma, head and neck, liver or kidney cancer.

The rearrangement uses TRBV7-3 and TRBJ2-3; D is possibly TRBD2 (6 bases). V was trimmed by 5 bases and J by 1 base, leaving 19 bases between them. Per germline, CDR1 SGHTA and CDR2 FQGTGA. The CDR3 loop spans 17 amino acids. The CDR3 reads CASSLDKGRGGTDTQYF. For the CDR3, the DNA is TGTGCCAGCAGCCTAGACAAGGGGCGGGGCGGCACAGATACGCAGTATTTT. The full variable domain, its missing parts supplied by reference TRBV7-3 and TRBJ2-3, is GAGVSQTPSNKVTEKGKYVELRCDPISGHTALYWYRQSLGQGPEFLIYFQGTGAADDSGLPNDRFFAVRPEGSVSTLKIQRTERGDSAVYLCASSLDKGRGGTDTQYFGPGTRLTVL.

V usage is TRBV4-1 and J usage is TRBJ2-4, with D maybe TRBD1 (6 bases). Germline loops: CDR1 MGHRA, CDR2 YSYEKL. There are 17 residues in the CDR3. V lost 6 bases, J lost 0 bases, and 18 bases lay in between. The CDR3 loop is CASSQHPGQLAKNIQYF. CDR3 sequence (DNA): TGCGCCAGCAGTCAACATCCGGGACAACTAGCCAAAAACATTCAGTACTTC.

The V gene is TRBV18, the J gene TRBJ1-6; 10 bases map to TRBD1. The CDR3 is 20 residues long. The ends lost 1 base at V and 0 bases at J; junction bases unmatched: 9. CDR1 is KGHSH and CDR2 is LQKENI in the germline V gene. CDR3 DNA: TGTGCCAGCTCACCACTTGGGACAGGGGCCCGGAGCTCCTATAATTCACCCCTCCACTTT. This gives the protein CASSPLGTGARSSYNSPLHF.

The genes are TRBV2 and TRBJ2-1; the match to TRBD1 covers 7 bases. Trimming cost V 7 bases and J 3 bases; bases outside gene matches: 9. Per the germline V gene, CDR1 is SNHLY and CDR2 is FYNNEI. The CDR3 has 15 residues. The CDR3 loop is CASTTRGQIYNEQFF. CDR3 DNA sequence: TGTGCCAGCACAACCAGGGGACAGATCTACAATGAGCAGTTCTTC.

With regard to this clone: This may be a read error: a much more frequent sequence differs by one nucleotide. The V and J genes are TRBV12-5 and TRBJ2-5; D unresolved. CDR1 is LGHNT, CDR2 FRNRAP, per germline. The germline V and J ends were trimmed by 6 bases and 7 bases, with 15 bases remaining between them. This CDR3 has 13 amino acids. The CDR3 coding sequence is TGTGCTAGTGGGCCCGCGGTCGTCTGGACCCAGTACTTC. This translates into CASGPAVVWTQYF.

The V gene is TRBV11-2, the J gene TRBJ1-6, with 9 bases aligning to TRBD1. Germline trimming cut 5 bases from V and 9 bases from J; bases unmatched to any gene: 8. The CDR3 has 15 amino acids. Germline V gives CDR1 SGHAT, CDR2 FQNNGV. For the CDR3, the DNA is TGTGCCAGCAGCCCAAGACAGGGACAGGGTTCACCCCTCCACTTT. Protein sequence: CASSPRQGQGSPLHF.

This clone was detected a few times. The chain employs TRBV2 and TRBJ2-1, with TRBD1 identical over 8 bases. Losses at the gene ends were 6 bases for V and 15 bases for J; bases not matched to a gene: 13. The CDR3 is made up of 13 amino acids. From germline, CDR1 is SNHLY and CDR2 FYNNEI. CDR3 loop: CASSAGTGGVPFF. CDR3 coding DNA: TGTGCCAGCAGCGCCGGGACAGGCGGGGTGCCGTTCTTC.

The CDR3 sequence: CASSPSAGGGWTEAFF. In DNA, the CDR3 is TGTGCCAGCTCACCATCGGCAGGGGGAGGTTGGACTGAAGCTTTCTTT. V is TRBV18 and J is TRBJ1-1; 7 bases are a match to TRBD1. V lost 2 bases to trimming and J lost 5 bases; unmatched junction nucleotides: 11. Germline lookup yields CDR1 KGHSH and CDR2 LQKENI. The CDR3 covers 16 residues. Together with reference TRBV18 and TRBJ1-1, the CDR3 gives the full variable domain: NAGVMQNPRHLVRRRGQEARLRCSPMKGHSHVYWYRQLPEEGLKFMVYLQKENIIDESGMPKERFSAEFPKEGPSILRIQQVVRGDSAAYFCASSPSAGGGWTEAFFGQGTRLTVV.

This clone was detected a few times. The CDR3 bases are TGTGCCAGCAGCTGGGGACTGTTTGATGAAGCTTTCTTT. Its translation: CASSWGLFDEAFF. The chain uses TRBV11-3 and TRBJ1-1, with D possibly matching TRBD1 (5 bases). Trimming stripped 4 bases from V and 7 bases from J, with 13 bases between. The CDR3 runs 13 residues. CDR1 and CDR2 (germline): SGHNT, YENEEA.

This clone occurred many times. The chain couples TRBV19 to TRBJ2-6, with D unclear. The CDR3 contains 15 residues. The ends were cut back, 6 bases at V and 0 bases at J, with 9 bases in the middle. CDR1 and CDR2 from the germline V gene are LNHDA and SQIVND (reference sequence). The CDR3 reads CASSSVLSGANVLTF. The CDR3 DNA is TGTGCCAGTAGCTCAGTTCTCTCTGGGGCCAACGTCCTGACTTTC.

The genes are TRBV6-6 and TRBJ2-2; 8 bases agree with TRBD1. The CDR3 contains 16 residues. Looked up from germline, CDR1 is MNHNY and CDR2 is SVGAGI (reference sequence). J gave up 3 bases and V 6 bases, and 9 bases lay outside the gene matches. The CDR3 sequence: CASRDRDSYYTGELFF. DNA for the CDR3: TGTGCCAGCAGGGACAGGGATTCGTACTACACCGGGGAGCTGTTTTTT.

This clone was seen just once. V is TRBV5-1 and J is TRBJ2-7; D perhaps matches TRBD1 (5 bases). The CDR3 length is 13 residues. Trimming took off 5 bases at V and 6 bases at J, with 15 bases between the two ends. The germline CDR1 and CDR2 sequences are SGHRS and YFSETQ. CDR3 loop: CASSRDSISEQYF. The CDR3 bases are TGCGCCAGCAGTCGTGACAGCATCTCCGAGCAGTACTTC. Combining the CDR3 with reference TRBV5-1 and TRBJ2-7 gives the whole variable domain KAGVTQTPRYLIKTRGQQVTLSCSPISGHRSVSWYQQTPGQGLQFLFEYFSETQRNKGNFPGRFSGRQFSNSRSEMNVSTLELGDSALYLCASSRDSISEQYFGPGTRLTVT.

The chain is built from TRBV5-1 and TRBJ2-7, with D uncertain. This CDR3 is built from 13 residues. The germline V gene encodes CDR1 SGHRS and CDR2 YFSETQ. The germline V and J ends were trimmed by 3 bases and 1 base, with 8 bases remaining between them. In DNA form, the CDR3 reads TGCGCCAGCAGCTGGAGTGCGTCCTACGAGCAGTACTTC. This encodes CASSWSASYEQYF.

In this sample, this clone turned up a few times. This rearrangement joins TRBV7-9 to TRBJ1-2, with D uncertain. V was clipped by 1 base and J by 2 bases, with 11 bases between them. Looked up from germline, CDR1 is SEHNR and CDR2 is FQNEAQ (reference sequence). This CDR3 is 15 amino acids long. CDR3 sequence: CASSLDRLQNYGYTF. DNA for the CDR3: TGTGCCAGCAGCTTAGATCGTCTGCAAAACTATGGCTACACCTTC. Using reference TRBV7-9 and TRBJ1-2 for the parts outside the CDR3, the full variable domain is DTGVSQNPRHKITKRGQNVTFRCDPISEHNRLYWYRQTLGQGPEFLTYFQNEAQLEKSRLLSDRFSAERPKGSFSTLEIQRTEQGDSAMYLCASSLDRLQNYGYTFGSGTRLTVV.

V is TRBV5-1 and J is TRBJ2-5; unclear D gene. This CDR3 has 11 amino acids. The V gene's germline CDR1 is SGHRS and CDR2 YFSETQ. Trimming took 2 bases from V and 1 from J, leaving 0 bases between them. Here the CDR3 DNA reads TGCGCCAGCAGCTTCCAAGAGACCCAGTACTTC. Its protein product is CASSFQETQYF.

The chain combines TRBV5-4 with TRBJ2-1; tentatively, D is TRBD1 (6 bases). Trimming cost V 4 bases and J 9 bases, with 14 bases left between them. Germline V gives CDR1 SGHNT, CDR2 YYREEE (reference sequence). CDR3 length equals 13 residues. CDR3 region: CASSTDPRGEQFF. As DNA, the CDR3 is TGTGCCAGCAGCACAGACCCCAGGGGTGAGCAGTTCTTC. Supplemented by reference TRBV5-4 and TRBJ2-1, the full variable domain reads ETGVTQSPTHLIKTRGQQVTLRCSSQSGHNTVSWYQQALGQGPQFIFQYYREEENGRGNFPPRFSGLQFPNYSSELNVNALELDDSALYLCASSTDPRGEQFFGPGTRLTVL.

This rearrangement joins TRBV7-2 to TRBJ2-5; the D gene is possibly TRBD2 (5 bases). Germline V gene data show CDR1 as SGHTA and CDR2 as FQGNSA. The CDR3 consists of 14 residues. V shed 3 bases and J shed 11 bases, with 19 bases lying between them. The CDR3 DNA reads as TGTGCCAGCAGCTTGCCCGGGATCCCCTTTAGGCAGTACTTC. This encodes CASSLPGIPFRQYF.

By its share, this clone is medium-sized. V is TRBV14 and J is TRBJ2-5; the match to TRBD1 covers 8 bases. CDR1 and CDR2 (germline): SGHDN, FVKESK. The CDR3 runs to 14 residues. The junction had 7 bases not matched to a gene; V was cut back by 5 bases and J by 5 bases. Here the CDR3 reads CASSFRTGWETQYF. For the CDR3, the DNA is TGTGCCAGCAGCTTCCGGACAGGGTGGGAGACCCAGTACTTC.

This sequence joins TRBV18 and TRBJ2-5; the D is unclear. The CDR3 covers 12 residues. V was cut by 4 bases and J by 2 bases, with 5 bases left in between. CDR1 and CDR2 from the germline V gene are KGHSH and LQKENI. CDR3 protein: CASSRDQETQYF. The CDR3 nucleotides read TGTGCCAGCTCACGGGATCAAGAGACCCAGTACTTC.

This chain joins TRBV18 and TRBJ2-7; tentative D call: TRBD1 (5 bases). CDR1 is KGHSH and CDR2 is LQKENI in the germline V gene. This CDR3 spans 15 amino acids. Between the trimmed V and J ends, which lost 6 bases and 0 bases, there was a span of 15 bases. The CDR3 DNA follows: TGTGCCAGCTCGCCGACGCAGGGTAGCTCCTACGAGCAGTACTTC. It is translated as CASSPTQGSSYEQYF.

The chain has TRBV7-9 and TRBJ2-3; no clear D. Germline V gene sequence: CDR1 SEHNR, CDR2 FQNEAQ (reference sequence). V was clipped by 2 bases and J by 4 bases, with 7 bases between them. This CDR3 has 13 amino acids. The CDR3 DNA is TGTGCCAGCAGCTTACCTGGGCCAGATACGCAGTATTTT. Its translation: CASSLPGPDTQYF. The variable domain in full, with the rest retrieved from reference TRBV7-9 and TRBJ2-3, is DTGVSQNPRHKITKRGQNVTFRCDPISEHNRLYWYRQTLGQGPEFLTYFQNEAQLEKSRLLSDRFSAERPKGSFSTLEIQRTEQGDSAMYLCASSLPGPDTQYFGPGTRLTVL.

The chain couples TRBV11-2 to TRBJ1-1; no clear D. The length of the CDR3 is 14 residues. Germline CDR1 SGHAT, CDR2 FQNNGV. V shed 6 bases and J shed 3 bases, with 14 bases lying between them. The CDR3 loop is CASRQDLGYTEAFF. The CDR3 bases are TGTGCCAGCAGGCAAGACCTCGGATACACTGAAGCTTTCTTT.

The V and J genes are TRBV18 and TRBJ2-5; the match to TRBD2 covers 10 bases. The better agreement between TRBJ2-7 and the DNA end casts doubt on the J call. The germline gives CDR1 KGHSH, CDR2 LQKENI. The CDR3 runs 15 residues. The CDR3 sequence is CASSPGLASSYEQYF. The CDR3 nucleotides are TGTGCCAGCTCACCGGGACTAGCGAGCTCCTACGAGCAGTACTTC.

The rearrangement uses TRBV6-1 and TRBJ2-3; 9 nucleotides line up with TRBD2. This CDR3 has 15 residues. The germline V gene has CDR1 MNHNS and CDR2 SASEGT. Unmatched junction bases numbered 10, after V lost 6 bases and J lost 6 bases. CDR3 sequence: CASRPGLAGLDTQYF. The CDR3 region has the DNA TGTGCCAGCAGGCCGGGACTAGCCGGGTTGGATACGCAGTATTTT.

V and J are TRBV11-3 and TRBJ2-5; D unresolved. This CDR3 is 13 amino acids long. V lost 0 bases, J lost 1 base, and 3 bases lay in between. Germline CDR1 reads SGHNT; CDR2 reads YENEEA. CDR3: CASSLDPQETQYF. The CDR3 nucleotides read TGTGCCAGCAGCTTAGACCCCCAAGAGACCCAGTACTTC.

The CDR3 bases are TGCGCCAGCAGCTTGGGGGACTACTCCCTTGATACGCAGTATTTT. Protein product: CASSLGDYSLDTQYF. The chain uses TRBV5-1 and TRBJ2-3; 7 nucleotides line up with TRBD2. Germline CDR1 SGHRS, CDR2 YFSETQ. V was pared by 0 bases and J by 6 bases, with 7 bases of the junction left unmatched. This CDR3 spans 15 amino acids.

This chain joins TRBV2 and TRBJ2-1; D possibly corresponds to TRBD2 (6 bases). CDR3 length equals 15 residues. Trimming stripped 6 bases from V and 4 bases from J, with 16 bases between. Per germline, CDR1 SNHLY and CDR2 FYNNEI. This chain's CDR3 is CASRETSSLYNEQFF. The DNA for the CDR3 is TGTGCCAGCAGGGAAACTAGCTCTCTTTACAATGAGCAGTTCTTC. The full variable domain, its missing parts supplied by reference TRBV2 and TRBJ2-1, is EPEVTQTPSHQVTQMGQEVILRCVPISNHLYFYWYRQILGQKVEFLVSFYNNEISEKSEIFDDQFSVERPDGSNFTLKIRSTKLEDSAMYFCASRETSSLYNEQFFGPGTRLTVL.

The chain has TRBV5-6 and TRBJ1-6, with no clear D. CDR1 SGHDT and CDR2 YYEEEE come from the germline V gene. The CDR3 spans 12 residues. Trimming took off 4 bases at V and 11 bases at J, with 10 bases between the two ends. The CDR3 sequence is CASSLGVAPLHF. CDR3 DNA sequence: TGTGCCAGCAGCCTCGGGGTTGCACCCCTCCACTTT.

V is TRBV23-1 and J is TRBJ2-4; TRBD1 or TRBD2 may be the D gene (5 bases each). TRBV23-1 is flagged as an ORF with uncertain function. This CDR3 is 18 amino acids long. V gave up 3 bases and J gave up 6 bases, with 24 bases separating them. CDR3 loop: CASSHPGTRAAGGNIQYF. As DNA, the CDR3 is TGCGCCAGCAGTCACCCCGGGACCAGAGCCGCGGGTGGAAACATTCAGTACTTC.

The V gene is TRBV18, the J gene TRBJ1-1; D not certain. Trimming removed 1 base at V and 5 bases at J, with 14 bases between. Germline CDR1 reads KGHSH; CDR2 reads LQKENI. The CDR3 spans 15 residues. The DNA for the CDR3 is TGTGCCAGCTCACCACATCCTGAAGTTGGGACTGAAGCTTTCTTT. Protein sequence: CASSPHPEVGTEAFF.

This chain joins TRBV19 and TRBJ1-5; 7 bases agree with TRBD1. V lost 1 base and J lost 6; bases outside the gene matches: 9. The CDR3 length is 16 residues. Looked up from germline, CDR1 is LNHDA and CDR2 is SQIVND (reference sequence). The CDR3 DNA reads TGTGCCAGTAGTATAGTACTAGGGGGCAGGGGTCAGCCCCAGCATTTT. Encoded protein: CASSIVLGGRGQPQHF.